This T cell receptor (beta chain) was identified during a study of blood T cell repertoires in COVID-19. Original processing methods: By means of reference gene primer amplification, nucleated cell counts were estimated. Assay used: immunoSEQ multiplex PCR; TCRdb lists only in-frame clones, some missing. Clonal size and the V and J genes are those of that table, whereas D and trimming came from the DNA. The data contain roughly 80,000 clones, 90% of them seen just once; the ten biggest clones take up about 17%. V gave up 3 bases and J gave up 9 bases; unmatched junction bases: 5. CDR1 is SGDLS, CDR2 YYNGEE, per germline. The CDR3 runs to 15 residues.

The V gene is TRBV9, the J gene TRBJ2-1; TRBD2 agrees at 14 bases. The specimen was peripheral blood. This clonotype was sampled from a woman of 80 years or more with active or convalescent COVID-19. In DNA, the CDR3 is TGTGCCAGCAGCGGACTAGCGGGGGGGCTCGGTGAGCAGTTCTTC. Its protein product is CASSGLAGGLGEQFF.